Listed below are T cell receptor beta chains from one sample, sequenced in a study of T-cell memory formation after mild COVID-19. From the 5' RACE reads, TCRdb called clonotypes with MiXCR, one entry per CDR3 protein. The sample gives about 200,000 distinct CDR3 sequences, 9.5% of which show up once; roughly 3.5% is in the top ten. The sample taken for sequencing was PBMCs or a T cell subset sorted from them (not recorded which). These receptors all stem from a man aged 18-30 years who had mild COVID-19 (a few samples of this study predate the infection). Cell type and time point are not known. CDR3s include the opening cysteine and the closing phenylalanine or tryptophan. D genes are given only for firm matches. Size tells how often a clone was seen (once, few, many) or the class of an expanded clone, and some rows leave it out.

D gene | J gene | V gene | clone size | CDR3 protein | CDR3 DNA
TRBD1 | TRBJ1-6 | TRBV2 | few | CASTVDRGLSPLHF | TGTGCCAGCACCGTCGACAGGGGGCTTTCACCCCTCCACTTT
TRBD1 | TRBJ1-1 | TRBV30 | - | CAWSRTGSNLVGAPEAFF | TGTGCCTGGAGCCGGACAGGGTCCAACCTGGTCGGGGCACCTGAAGCTTTCTTT
TRBD2 | TRBJ2-3 | TRBV24-1 | - | CATSDSQESGILRDTQYF | TGTGCCACCAGTGACTCCCAGGAGAGCGGGATCCTTAGGGATACGCAGTATTTT
- | TRBJ1-6 | TRBV5-1 | few | CASSLFQGSPLHF | TGCGCCAGCAGCTTGTTCCAGGGATCACCCCTCCACTTT
TRBD1 | TRBJ2-7 | TRBV6-5 | few | CASGTGFGQYF | TGTGCCAGCGGGACAGGTTTCGGACAGTACTTC
- | TRBJ1-5 | TRBV12-3/TRBV12-4 | few | CASSPTDGLNQPQHF | TGTGCCAGCAGCCCTACGGACGGCCTGAATCAGCCCCAGCATTTT
- | TRBJ2-1 | TRBV15 | many | CATSRVQGNEQFF | TGTGCCACCAGCAGAGTCCAGGGGAATGAGCAGTTCTTC
- | TRBJ2-5 | TRBV30 | few | CAWSPRTKQETQYF | TGTGCCTGGAGTCCCCGGACAAAGCAAGAGACCCAGTACTTC
- | TRBJ2-3 | TRBV6-1 | - | CASSGGPGLF | TGTGCCAGCAGTGGGGGTCCCGGCCTTTTT
- | TRBJ2-1 | TRBV10-1 | few | CASSGNNEQFF | TGCGCCAGCAGTGGGAACAATGAGCAGTTCTTC
TRBD1 | TRBJ1-6 | TRBV5-6 | - | CASIQGQRDSPLHF | TGTGCCAGCATCCAGGGACAGAGAGATTCACCCCTCCACTTT
TRBD2 | TRBJ2-3 | TRBV24-1 | - | CATSDWGSGVRDTQYF | TGTGCCACCAGTGATTGGGGTAGCGGGGTGAGGGATACGCAGTATTTT
- | TRBJ1-1 | TRBV7-2 | - | CASSLAGLNTEAFF | TGTGCCAGCAGCTTAGCCGGGCTGAACACTGAAGCTTTCTTT
TRBD1 | TRBJ1-1 | TRBV12-3/TRBV12-4 | many | CASRSTGSDTEAFF | TGTGCCAGCAGATCGACAGGGAGCGACACTGAAGCTTTCTTT
TRBD1 | TRBJ2-2 | TRBV4-3 | - | CASSPYTGQGSTGELFF | TGCGCCAGCAGCCCCTATACGGGACAGGGCTCCACCGGGGAGCTGTTTTTT
- | TRBJ2-7 | TRBV4-1 | - | CASSQIPTGTLTFYEQYF | TGCGCCAGCAGCCAAATTCCGACCGGGACACTCACCTTCTACGAGCAGTACTTC
- | TRBJ2-6 | TRBV4-1 | - | CASSQVASGANVLTF | TGCGCCAGCAGCCAAGTCGCGTCTGGGGCCAACGTCCTGACTTTC
- | TRBJ1-4 | TRBV4-3 | few | CASSRGTSGEEKLFF | TGCGCCAGCAGCCGAGGGACGTCTGGGGAGGAAAAACTGTTTTTT
- | TRBJ2-5 | TRBV2 | few | CATIPREFQETQYF | TGTGCCACCATCCCTCGGGAGTTTCAAGAGACCCAGTACTTC
- | TRBJ1-5 | TRBV29-1 | few | CSVGDRNQPQHF | TGCAGCGTTGGTGATCGCAATCAGCCCCAGCATTTT
- | TRBJ1-5 | TRBV7-2 | many | CASSPAAAFYSNQPQHF | TGTGCCAGCAGCCCCGCGGCAGCCTTTTATAGCAATCAGCCCCAGCATTTT